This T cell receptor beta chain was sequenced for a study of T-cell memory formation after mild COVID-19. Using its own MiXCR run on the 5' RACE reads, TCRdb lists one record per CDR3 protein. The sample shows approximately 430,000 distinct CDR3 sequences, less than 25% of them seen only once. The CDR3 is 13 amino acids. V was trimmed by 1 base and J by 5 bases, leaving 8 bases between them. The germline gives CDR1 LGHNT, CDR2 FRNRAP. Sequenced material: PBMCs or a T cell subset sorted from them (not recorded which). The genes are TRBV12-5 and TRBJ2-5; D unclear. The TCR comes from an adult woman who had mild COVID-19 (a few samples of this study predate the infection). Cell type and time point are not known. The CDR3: CASGLALTETQYF. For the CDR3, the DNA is TGTGCTAGTGGTTTGGCCCTAACGGAGACCCAGTACTTC. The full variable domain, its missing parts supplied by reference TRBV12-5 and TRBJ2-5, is DARVTQTPRHKVTEMGQEVTMRCQPILGHNTVFWYRQTMMQGLELLAYFRNRAPLDDSGMPKDRFSAEMPDATLATLKIQPSEPRDSAVYFCASGLALTETQYFGPGTRLLVL.